The 31 T cell receptor beta chains listed next were all sequenced from one sample in a study of response to subunit inactivated influenza vaccine. TCRdb redid the calling of the RT-PCR reads with MiXCR, one entry per CDR3 protein. The sample includes about 480,000 distinct CDR3 sequences, around 9.9% of them seen just once. The source was PBMCs from blood, collected 35 to 45 days after vaccination. These receptors were obtained from a man aged 50 to 60 who received an inactivated influenza vaccine.

This clonotype was observed a few times. This chain joins TRBV12-3 or TRBV12-4 and TRBJ2-1; no clear D. The V gene lost 3 bases and the J gene lost 12 bases, with 9 bases spanning the gap. CDR3 length: 11 amino acids. CDR3 in DNA: TGTGCCAGCAGTTTTCTTCAACGGCAGTTCTTC. Its protein product is CASSFLQRQFF.

With respect to this clonotype: Germline and junction disagree at one end, which may indicate a read error. The V and J genes are TRBV7-2 and TRBJ2-1; 11 positions agree with TRBD1. Looked up from germline, CDR1 is SGHTA and CDR2 is FQGNSA. The length of the CDR3 is 16 residues. The CDR3 is CASSRGTGGSYNEHFF. DNA of the CDR3: TGTGCCAGCAGCAGAGGGACAGGGGGTTCCTACAATGAGCACTTCTTC.

This clonotype was recorded a few times. Written as DNA, the CDR3 is TGTGCCAGCAGTGGGCGGACAGGTCCTAATTCACCCCTCCACTTT. Protein product: CASSGRTGPNSPLHF. The V and J genes are TRBV27 and TRBJ1-6, with 7 bases aligning to TRBD1. V was pared by 5 bases and J by 6 bases, with 7 bases of the junction left unmatched. The V gene's germline CDR1 is MNHEY and CDR2 SMNVEV (reference sequence). The CDR3 length is 15 residues.

The chain employs TRBV9 and TRBJ1-1; no reliable D call. V was shortened by 4 bases and J by 1 base, with 17 bases between the two germline ends. Germline CDR1 SGDLS, CDR2 YYNGEE. The CDR3 consists of 16 residues. The DNA of the CDR3 is TGTGCCAGCAGCAACCTCAAGCGCGCTCAGAACACTGAAGCTTTCTTT. Its translation is CASSNLKRAQNTEAFF.

This clonotype was counted ten times or more. The CDR3 loop is CASSEVNTEAFF. The CDR3 bases are TGTGCCAGCAGTGAAGTGAACACTGAAGCTTTCTTT. The rearrangement uses TRBV2 and TRBJ1-1; D unresolved. Trimming left V 1 base short and J 0 bases short, with 0 bases between. Germline lookup yields CDR1 SNHLY and CDR2 FYNNEI. There are 12 residues in the CDR3. The full variable domain, its missing parts supplied by reference TRBV2 and TRBJ1-1, is EPEVTQTPSHQVTQMGQEVILRCVPISNHLYFYWYRQILGQKVEFLVSFYNNEISEKSEIFDDQFSVERPDGSNFTLKIRSTKLEDSAMYFCASSEVNTEAFFGQGTRLTVV.

The chain couples TRBV6-1 to TRBJ2-7; D tentatively fits TRBD1 or TRBD2 (5 bases each). The CDR3 runs 14 residues. V was pared by 5 bases and J by 2 bases, with 13 bases between. The germline CDR1 and CDR2 sequences are MNHNS and SASEGT. The CDR3 spells CASSTRDATYEQYF. The CDR3 DNA reads TGTGCCAGCAGTACCCGGGACGCAACCTACGAGCAGTACTTC.

This clonotype was recorded at least ten times. The V and J genes are TRBV15 and TRBJ2-7, with 9 bases aligning to TRBD1. V lost 5 bases, J lost 0 bases, and 5 bases stayed unmatched. The CDR3 is 15 residues long. Germline V lookup: CDR1 LNHNV, CDR2 YYDKDF (reference sequence). DNA for the CDR3: TGTGCCACCAGCCCACCGGGACAGGGCTCCTACGAGCAGTACTTC. Its translation: CATSPPGQGSYEQYF.

This clonotype occurred many times. This chain connects TRBV29-1 to TRBJ1-1; D not resolved. Trimming took off 0 bases at V and 4 bases at J, with 15 bases between the two ends. CDR3 length: 15 residues. Per germline, CDR1 SQVTM and CDR2 ANQGSEA. CDR3 in DNA: TGCAGCGTTGAAGAAGACGGGGTGAGGAGCACTGAAGCTTTCTTT. Residues: CSVEEDGVRSTEAFF.

CDR3: CAISEGRDQPQHF. The CDR3 nucleotides read TGTGCCATCAGTGAGGGCAGGGACCAGCCCCAGCATTTT. The V call is TRBV10-3, the J call TRBJ1-5; TRBD1 might be the D (5 bases). The CDR3 covers 13 residues. V lost 2 bases to trimming and J lost 7 bases, with 9 bases between them. Per the germline V gene, CDR1 is ENHRY and CDR2 is SYGVKD.

This chain uses TRBV5-5 with TRBJ2-2, with 9 bases fitting TRBD1. From germline, CDR1 is SGHKS and CDR2 YYEKEE (reference sequence). The CDR3 has 17 residues. V lost 1 base and J lost 4; bases outside the gene matches: 8. CDR3 in DNA: TGTGCCAGCAGCTTGTGGGACAGGGCCACCCCCACCGGGGAGCTGTTTTTT. Its translation: CASSLWDRATPTGELFF.

This clonotype was seen a few times. The chain is built from TRBV4-1 and TRBJ2-1; 8 bases map to TRBD2. V was pared by 1 base and J by 5 bases, with 4 bases of the junction left unmatched. The CDR3 is made up of 15 amino acids. Germline V lookup: CDR1 MGHRA, CDR2 YSYEKL. The CDR3 is CASSQGKAGDNEQFF. Here the CDR3 DNA reads TGCGCCAGCAGCCAAGGGAAAGCGGGGGACAATGAGCAGTTCTTC.

This clonotype was observed a few times. In DNA, the CDR3 is TGTGCCAGCAGCCAAGTGGGGGGACGGGCAGGGGCGACTTACGAGCAGTACTTC. Translated: CASSQVGGRAGATYEQYF. The chain couples TRBV4-2 to TRBJ2-7; tentatively, D is TRBD1 or TRBD2 (6 bases each). The CDR3 runs 18 residues. CDR1 and CDR2 from the germline V gene are LGHNA and YNFKEQ. V lost 1 base, J lost 4 bases, and 23 bases lay in between.

This clonotype showed up just a few times. The CDR3, as DNA: TGTGCCAGCAGGGACGACAGGGAGGAAGATACGCAGTATTTT. Amino acids: CASRDDREEDTQYF. This chain connects TRBV2 to TRBJ2-3; possible D gene TRBD1, 7 bases. Germline V lookup: CDR1 SNHLY, CDR2 FYNNEI. The V end was cut by 6 bases, the J end by 5 bases, with 15 bases between. The CDR3 has 14 residues. The whole variable domain, filled in from reference TRBV2 and TRBJ2-3, reads EPEVTQTPSHQVTQMGQEVILRCVPISNHLYFYWYRQILGQKVEFLVSFYNNEISEKSEIFDDQFSVERPDGSNFTLKIRSTKLEDSAMYFCASRDDREEDTQYFGPGTRLTVL.

The gene calls are TRBV2 and TRBJ2-5; TRBD2 aligns across 10 bases. V lost 2 bases and J lost 4; bases outside the gene matches: 7. This CDR3 comprises 16 residues. Germline lookup yields CDR1 SNHLY and CDR2 FYNNEI. CDR3 DNA: TGTGCCAGCAGTGAAAATCGTCTAGCGGGGGTAGAGACCCAGTACTTC. Amino acid sequence: CASSENRLAGVETQYF.

This clonotype was observed a handful of times. This chain connects TRBV11-3 to TRBJ2-1, with a tentative D call TRBD1 (5 bases). V gave up 2 bases and J gave up 4 bases, with 15 bases separating them. Germline loops: CDR1 SGHNT, CDR2 YENEEA. The CDR3 has 16 residues. The CDR3 here is CASSLSLGQTYNEQFF. The CDR3 DNA reads TGTGCCAGCAGCTTATCGTTGGGGCAGACTTACAATGAGCAGTTCTTC.

This clonotype was counted a few times. This sequence joins TRBV7-2 and TRBJ1-1; D perhaps matches TRBD1 (6 bases). V lost 4 bases to trimming and J lost 4 bases, with 10 bases between them. Germline V CDR1 and CDR2: SGHTA, FQGNSA. The CDR3 spans 13 residues. CDR3 sequence reads: CASSSGQRTEAFF. Written as DNA, the CDR3 is TGTGCCAGCAGCTCTGGACAGCGCACTGAAGCTTTCTTT.

The chain uses TRBV4-1 and TRBJ2-1; the match to TRBD2 covers 12 bases. The CDR3 totals 16 residues. Germline V gives CDR1 MGHRA, CDR2 YSYEKL. The trim removed 3 bases at V and 4 bases at J, leaving 4 bases unmatched. The CDR3 sequence: CASSQGGLAGYNEQFF. The CDR3 nucleotides are TGCGCCAGCAGCCAGGGGGGACTAGCGGGTTACAATGAGCAGTTCTTC.

This clonotype is a singleton in its sample. Being one base from a much bigger clone, this may be a read error. This sequence joins TRBV4-1 and TRBJ2-3; unclear D gene. Trimming stripped 1 base from V and 9 bases from J, with 17 bases between. Germline CDR1 reads MGHRA; CDR2 reads YSYEKL. The length of the CDR3 is 15 residues. The CDR3 nucleotides read TGCGCCAGCAGCCAAGGTCCCGTACCTAGTGGGACGCAGTATTTT. This encodes CASSQGPVPSGTQYF.

In its sample, this clonotype was seen a few times. The V call is TRBV29-1, the J call TRBJ2-1; 8 bases are shared with TRBD1. CDR3 length: 10 amino acids. In germline, CDR1 is SQVTM, CDR2 ANQGSEA. Trimming took 6 bases from V and 8 from J; bases not matched to a gene: 0. The CDR3 DNA is TGCAGCGTGACAGGGGATGAGCAGTTCTTC. The encoded protein is CSVTGDEQFF.

In its sample, this clonotype was seen many times. The chain joins TRBV6-5 to TRBJ2-4, with D possibly matching TRBD1 (5 bases). CDR1 MNHEY and CDR2 SVGAGI come from the germline V gene. This CDR3 is built from 12 residues. The V end was cut by 7 bases, the J end by 1 base, with 5 bases between. For the CDR3, the DNA is TGTGCCAGCAAGGGGGCCAAAAACATTCAGTACTTC. Amino acid sequence: CASKGAKNIQYF.

This clonotype has only a few counts. This chain uses TRBV19 with TRBJ2-5; 9 nucleotides line up with TRBD1. The CDR3 sequence is 14 residues long. Trimming at V came to 3 bases and at J to 4 bases, leaving 3 bases not matched to a gene. Germline loops: CDR1 LNHDA, CDR2 SQIVND (reference sequence). CDR3 loop: CASSIGQGRETQYF. The CDR3 DNA sequence: TGTGCCAGTAGTATCGGACAGGGGAGAGAGACCCAGTACTTC.

CDR3 bases: TGTGCCAGCACCCTAGCAGGGCGGGAGCAGTACTTC. This codes for CASTLAGREQYF. The gene calls are TRBV2 and TRBJ2-7, with D perhaps assigned TRBD1 or TRBD2 (5 bases each). Trimming stripped 7 bases from V and 7 bases from J, with 14 bases between. Germline V gives CDR1 SNHLY, CDR2 FYNNEI. The CDR3 is 12 amino acids.

This clonotype was seen repeatedly, ten times or more. The chain recombines TRBV12-3 or TRBV12-4 with TRBJ1-2; 7 nucleotides line up with TRBD1. The CDR3 consists of 16 residues. V lost 6 bases, J lost 4 bases, and 14 bases stayed unmatched. The DNA of the CDR3 is TGTGCCAGCAGCCCAGGGACAGCGATTTCTACCTATGGCTACACCTTC. It translates to CASSPGTAISTYGYTF.

This chain joins TRBV20-1 and TRBJ2-7; TRBD1 aligns across 12 bases. Trimming cost V 6 bases and J 7 bases; bases outside gene matches: 10. This CDR3 spans 14 amino acids. CDR1 is DFQATT, CDR2 SNEGSKA, per germline (reference sequence). CDR3 loop: CSAQPGTGGGEQYF. The CDR3 bases are TGCAGTGCCCAACCCGGGACAGGGGGCGGAGAGCAGTACTTC.

This clonotype was seen only a few times. The rearrangement uses TRBV12-3 or TRBV12-4 and TRBJ1-2; 8 nucleotides line up with TRBD1. The CDR3 is 14 residues long. The ends lost 7 bases at V and 8 bases at J; junction bases unmatched: 12. Here the CDR3 reads CASKNSGGAKGYTF. DNA of the CDR3: TGTGCCAGCAAGAACTCAGGGGGCGCGAAAGGCTACACCTTC.

In its sample, this clonotype was seen a few times. The chain carries TRBV4-1 and TRBJ1-1; D unclear. The CDR3 loop spans 15 amino acids. The V end was cut by 0 bases, the J end by 6 bases, with 14 bases between. Germline values: CDR1 MGHRA, CDR2 YSYEKL. Here the CDR3 DNA reads TGCGCCAGCAGCCAAGACGGCCGGGAGGAGGCTGAAGCTTTCTTT. Its translation is CASSQDGREEAEAFF.

This rearrangement joins TRBV12-3 or TRBV12-4 to TRBJ1-1; tentatively, D is TRBD1 (5 bases). The CDR3 loop spans 14 amino acids. V gave up 4 bases and J gave up 5 bases, with 14 bases separating them. The chain's CDR3 is CASSSSWDGTEAFF. DNA for the CDR3: TGTGCCAGCAGTTCTAGTTGGGACGGAACTGAAGCTTTCTTT.

The table lists this clonotype with a few counts. The rearrangement links TRBV7-2 to TRBJ2-7, with D perhaps TRBD2 (6 bases). The CDR3 contains 15 residues. V dropped 3 bases and J dropped 2 bases, with 14 bases sitting between them. The V gene's germline CDR1 is SGHTA and CDR2 FQGNSA. CDR3 in amino acids: CASSLLADGAYEQYF. As DNA, the CDR3 is TGTGCCAGCAGCTTGTTAGCGGATGGAGCCTACGAGCAGTACTTC.

This clonotype was observed a few times. The chain has TRBV3-1 and TRBJ2-7; D possibly uses TRBD1 or TRBD2 (5 bases each). CDR3 size: 13 residues. Germline-derived CDR1 and CDR2 are LGHDT and YNNKEL (reference sequence). Trimming shortened V by 0 bases and J by 10 bases, and 13 bases separated the two germline ends. The CDR3 region is CASSQDPGAEQYF. CDR3 bases: TGTGCCAGCAGCCAAGATCCCGGGGCCGAACAGTACTTC.

The J gene is TRBJ2-5, the V gene TRBV6-5; 12 nucleotides line up with TRBD2. The germline V gene has CDR1 MNHEY and CDR2 SVGAGI. The CDR3 contains 15 residues. The ends lost 4 bases at V and 5 bases at J; junction bases unmatched: 5. The CDR3 nucleotides read TGTGCCAGCAGTTCCCTAGCGGGAGGGGGCGAGACCCAGTACTTC. Protein: CASSSLAGGGETQYF.

The chain has TRBV18 and TRBJ2-7; D ambiguous. Germline V gene data show CDR1 as KGHSH and CDR2 as LQKENI. This CDR3 contains 16 residues. V lost 0 bases, J lost 5 bases, and 17 bases lay in between. CDR3 bases: TGTGCCAGCTCACCACCCGGGCAGGCCCGGATAAACGAGCAGTACTTC. It is translated as CASSPPGQARINEQYF.